This entry concerns a single T cell receptor (beta chain). Naive CD8 cells comprised CD45RO-negative, CCR7-positively selected cells, excluding terminally differentiated effector memory CD45RA+ cells. The protocol was immunoSEQ multiplex PCR, while the TCRdb copy is restricted to in-frame clones and leaves out a portion. The sample holds about 2.2 million clones, around 93% seen once. The CDR3 runs to 15 residues. CDR1 is SGHKS and CDR2 is YYEKEE in the germline V gene (reference sequence). Trimming took 4 bases from V and 1 from J; bases not matched to a gene: 8. This sample is part of a study of shared clonotypes between healthy human individuals.

This receptor was obtained from a man aged 18 to 30 in good health. Some clones in this sample may be carry-over from other donors' samples. The V gene is TRBV5-5, the J gene TRBJ2-7, with 7 nucleotides matching TRBD2. Sequencing was done on a sample of naive CD8+ T cells from PBMCs. The CDR3 reads CASSRWAGGSYEQYF. The CDR3 nucleotides read TGTGCCAGCAGCCGCTGGGCCGGGGGGTCCTACGAGCAGTACTTC.